Below, 32 T cell receptor beta chains from the same sample are listed, as sequenced in a study of blood T cell repertoires in COVID-19. TCRdb keeps only in-frame clones here, not all; method: immunoSEQ multiplex PCR. Seen here are 150,000 to 200,000 clones, more than 85% observed once, and the top ten hold just under 2%. Sequenced input: peripheral blood. The receptors were gathered from a woman aged 55-69 years with COVID-19, enrolled during active disease.

The V call is TRBV9, the J call TRBJ1-1, with D unclear. Per the germline V gene, CDR1 is SGDLS and CDR2 is YYNGEE. V lost 0 bases and J 7 bases, leaving 19 bases between the germline ends. This CDR3 is 16 amino acids long. The CDR3 is CASSVDNWFGGNEAFF. CDR3 DNA sequence: TGTGCCAGCAGCGTAGACAATTGGTTTGGCGGAAATGAAGCTTTCTTT.

CDR3 DNA sequence: TGTGCCAGCAGCTTAATGGGGACAGGTCGAGCCTACGAGCAGTACTTC. This translates into CASSLMGTGRAYEQYF. V usage is TRBV7-8 and J usage is TRBJ2-7; TRBD1 aligns across 8 bases. CDR3 size: 16 residues. Germline-derived CDR1 and CDR2 are SGHVS and FQNEAQ. J was trimmed by 2 bases and V by 2 bases; bases with no gene match: 8.

The J gene is TRBJ2-7, the V gene TRBV29-1; TRBD2 might be the D (5 bases). V lost 7 bases, J lost 2 bases, and 12 bases lay in between. This CDR3 region has 12 residues. CDR1 and CDR2 (germline): SQVTM, ANQGSEA. The CDR3 DNA is TGCAGCGGTCGGACTCCGACCTACGAGCAGTACTTC. This sequence encodes CSGRTPTYEQYF.

This clone has only a few counts. V usage is TRBV15 and J usage is TRBJ1-2; 9 positions match TRBD1. The CDR3 has 15 residues. Unmatched junction bases numbered 5, after V lost 1 base and J lost 5 bases. CDR1 is LNHNV and CDR2 is YYDKDF in the germline V gene (reference sequence). This CDR3 reads CATSRGPGQGYGYTF. In nucleotides, the CDR3 is TGTGCCACCAGCAGAGGTCCGGGACAGGGTTATGGCTACACCTTC.

This sequence joins TRBV6-5 and TRBJ1-1; 9 bases are shared with TRBD1. Unmatched junction bases numbered 6, after V lost 7 bases and J lost 3 bases. The V gene's germline CDR1 is MNHEY and CDR2 SVGAGI. The CDR3 covers 14 residues. The DNA for the CDR3 is TGTGCCAGCAACGGGGGACAGGGAGACACTGAAGCTTTCTTT. Its translation is CASNGGQGDTEAFF.

This chain joins TRBV6-5 and TRBJ1-5, with 8 positions matching TRBD1. The V gene end was trimmed by 6 bases and the J gene end by 6 bases; junction bases not matched to a gene: 7. Germline CDR1 and CDR2: MNHEY and SVGAGI. The CDR3 loop spans 14 amino acids. The CDR3 DNA reads as TGTGCCAGCAGATTCGGGACAGGCAGTCAGCCCCAGCATTTT. It codes for CASRFGTGSQPQHF.

This clone was found once. The rearrangement joins TRBV6-1 to TRBJ2-3, with 10 nucleotides matching TRBD2. The J segment lost 4 bases and the V segment lost 2 bases, leaving 6 bases of the junction unmatched. Germline CDR1 MNHNS, CDR2 SASEGT. This CDR3 is built from 16 residues. This CDR3 reads CASSELAGAGADTQYF. CDR3 DNA sequence: TGTGCCAGCAGTGAACTAGCGGGGGCTGGGGCAGATACGCAGTATTTT.

This CDR3 is CSALHGQGGEGYTF. The CDR3 region has the DNA TGCAGCGCTTTACATGGACAGGGCGGGGAGGGCTACACCTTC. V is TRBV29-1 and J is TRBJ1-2; 8 nucleotides agree with TRBD1. The CDR3 extends over 14 amino acids. The trim removed 7 bases at V and 8 bases at J, leaving 15 bases unmatched. The germline V gene encodes CDR1 SQVTM and CDR2 ANQGSEA.

The J gene is TRBJ2-7, the V gene TRBV4-3; D is unresolved. V gave up 0 bases and J gave up 6 bases, with 9 bases separating them. Germline values: CDR1 LGHNA, CDR2 YSLEER. The CDR3 sequence is 13 residues long. Written as DNA, the CDR3 is TGCGCCAGCAGCCAAGACGGCGGCAGCGAGCAGTACTTC. It translates to CASSQDGGSEQYF.

This chain joins TRBV5-1 and TRBJ1-5, with TRBD1 matching over 9 bases. The CDR3 extends over 15 amino acids. Germline-derived CDR1 and CDR2 are SGHRS and YFSETQ. Losses at the gene ends were 4 bases for V and 7 bases for J; bases not matched to a gene: 9. The DNA for the CDR3 is TGCGCCAGCAGCGTTGGGACAGGGAGTGGGCAGCCCCAGCATTTT. This codes for CASSVGTGSGQPQHF.

The CDR3 is CASSVASNRGLSGNTIYF. CDR3 DNA: TGTGCCAGCAGCGTAGCCTCTAACAGGGGGCTTTCAGGAAACACCATATATTTT. V is TRBV9 and J is TRBJ1-3; TRBD1 matches at 9 bases. The junction had 11 bases not matched to a gene; V was cut back by 0 bases and J by 4 bases. Germline loops: CDR1 SGDLS, CDR2 YYNGEE. The CDR3 runs 18 residues.

The chain carries TRBV12-5 and TRBJ1-2; 7 bases map to TRBD1. Germline V CDR1 and CDR2: LGHNT, FRNRAP. Unmatched junction bases numbered 6, after V lost 1 base and J lost 1 base. The CDR3 is 16 residues long. The CDR3 DNA reads TGTGCTAGTGGTTTGGAAAAGGGACAGAGTAACTATGGCTACACCTTC. Translating it yields CASGLEKGQSNYGYTF.

The chain joins TRBV7-2 to TRBJ1-1, with no clear D. V shed 3 bases and J shed 4 bases, with 12 bases lying between them. Germline CDR1 reads SGHTA; CDR2 reads FQGNSA. This CDR3 region has 14 residues. The CDR3 coding sequence is TGTGCCAGCAGCTTCAGTCCGGCGGGCACTGAAGCTTTCTTT. Protein: CASSFSPAGTEAFF. The entire variable domain, with the rest obtained from reference TRBV7-2 and TRBJ1-1, is as follows: GAGVSQSPSNKVTEKGKDVELRCDPISGHTALYWYRQSLGQGLEFLIYFQGNSAPDKSGLPSDRFSAERTGGSVSTLTIQRTQQEDSAVYLCASSFSPAGTEAFFGQGTRLTVV.

In regard to this clone: At one of its ends the junction is not consistent with the germline gene, which may arise from a read error. The CDR3 nucleotides are TGTGCCAGTAGCCACAGGACAGGGTTGGCGGTCTTC. It translates to CASSHRTGLAVF. The chain links TRBV19 to TRBJ1-2, with 8 bases identical to TRBD1. This CDR3 has 12 amino acids. Germline V lookup: CDR1 LNHDA, CDR2 SQIVND (reference sequence).

This chain uses TRBV11-1 with TRBJ2-3; possible D gene TRBD1, 5 bases. This CDR3 spans 14 amino acids. V was cut by 5 bases and J by 6 bases, with 15 bases left in between. Germline V gene lookup returns CDR1 SGHAT and CDR2 FQDESV (reference sequence). CDR3 nucleotide sequence: TGTGCCAGCAGCCAACCGCCCCACAGGGATACGCAGTATTTT. Translated: CASSQPPHRDTQYF. The variable domain in full, with the rest retrieved from reference TRBV11-1 and TRBJ2-3, is EAEVAQSPRYKITEKSQAVAFWCDPISGHATLYWYRQILGQGPELLVQFQDESVVDDSQLPKDRFSAERLKGVDSTLKIQPAELGDSAMYLCASSQPPHRDTQYFGPGTRLTVL.

This clone has a single count. The V gene is TRBV9, the J gene TRBJ2-5; 9 bases fit TRBD1. V lost 4 bases and J lost 5; bases outside the gene matches: 6. The CDR3 is made up of 14 amino acids. Germline loops: CDR1 SGDLS, CDR2 YYNGEE. CDR3 sequence reads: CASSPTGGGETQYF. The CDR3 region has the DNA TGTGCCAGCAGCCCAACAGGGGGCGGGGAGACCCAGTACTTC.

J is TRBJ1-1 and V is TRBV18; D is ambiguous. The CDR3 spans 15 residues. The germline V gene has CDR1 KGHSH and CDR2 LQKENI. Trimming took 3 bases from V and 1 from J, leaving 12 bases between them. The CDR3 here is CASSPPISKNTEAFF. CDR3 in DNA: TGTGCCAGCTCACCTCCTATTAGTAAGAACACTGAAGCTTTCTTT.

This chain joins TRBV11-3 and TRBJ2-1; 9 bases map to TRBD2. V lost 5 bases to trimming and J lost 8 bases; unmatched junction nucleotides: 10. Germline CDR1 and CDR2: SGHNT and YENEEA. The CDR3 extends over 15 amino acids. The chain's CDR3 is CASSAGRGGSDEQFF. In DNA form, the CDR3 reads TGTGCCAGCAGCGCCGGGCGGGGGGGCAGCGATGAGCAGTTCTTC.

This clone was recorded only once. The CDR3, as DNA: TGTGCCAGCAGTTACGGGTCGACAGGGCACTATGGCTACACCTTC. Translation: CASSYGSTGHYGYTF. The chain links TRBV6-2 or TRBV6-3 to TRBJ1-2; 7 nucleotides line up with TRBD1. This CDR3 has 15 residues. The V gene end was trimmed by 2 bases and the J gene end by 3 bases; junction bases not matched to a gene: 6. Germline CDR1 reads MNHEY; CDR2 reads SVGEGT.

This chain joins TRBV6-5 and TRBJ1-1; D gene uncertain. This CDR3 spans 14 amino acids. The germline gives CDR1 MNHEY, CDR2 SVGAGI. Trimming pared 8 bases from V and 5 bases from J, leaving 18 bases between. CDR3 DNA sequence: TGTGCCAGCCTCTATTTCGAGGGTGGTACTGAAGCTTTCTTT. Its protein product is CASLYFEGGTEAFF.

This clone has just one count. The V and J genes are TRBV7-9 and TRBJ1-5, with D uncertain. The CDR3 is 14 amino acids. The germline V gene encodes CDR1 SEHNR and CDR2 FQNEAQ (reference sequence). V was shortened by 1 base and J by 4 bases, with 8 bases between the two germline ends. CDR3 DNA sequence: TGTGCCAGCAGCTTAGAGACGGGGAATCAGCCCCAGCATTTT. Its protein is CASSLETGNQPQHF.

V gene TRBV21-1 combines with J gene TRBJ1-6; the D call of TRBD1 is as the table states it, not checked on the DNA. TRBV21-1 is a listed pseudogene. The CDR3 has 20 residues. The CDR3 loop is CASSKAALGQGTVENSPLHF. The CDR3, as DNA: TGTGCCAGCAGCAAAGCGGCTCTGGGACAGGGCACCGTTGAGAATTCACCCCTCCACTTT.

The chain recombines TRBV6-1 with TRBJ1-2, with a weak D call TRBD1 (5 bases). The CDR3 has 13 amino acids. The germline CDR1 and CDR2 sequences are MNHNS and SASEGT. V was trimmed by 3 bases and J by 4 bases, leaving 9 bases between them. The CDR3 here is CASSDPGLYGYTF. DNA for the CDR3: TGTGCCAGCAGTGATCCAGGGCTCTATGGCTACACCTTC.

The chain carries TRBV5-8 and TRBJ2-1, with D perhaps TRBD1 (5 bases). CDR1 is SGHTS, CDR2 YDEGEE, per germline. The ends were cut back, 3 bases at V and 0 bases at J, with 13 bases in the middle. The CDR3 totals 16 residues. CDR3: CASSSIGAPSYNEQFF. CDR3 nucleotide sequence: TGTGCCAGCAGCTCTATTGGGGCTCCCTCCTACAATGAGCAGTTCTTC.

The genes are TRBV4-2 and TRBJ1-3; TRBD1 aligns across 7 bases. The CDR3 sequence is 15 residues long. The trim removed 8 bases at V and 3 bases at J, leaving 10 bases unmatched. Germline lookup yields CDR1 LGHNA and CDR2 YNFKEQ. The CDR3 nucleotides read TGTGCCAGCTCGTTACAGGGGCAGGGTGGAAACACCATATATTTT. Protein sequence: CASSLQGQGGNTIYF.

The chain links TRBV19 to TRBJ2-5, with 7 bases that match TRBD1. Trimming removed 5 bases from V and 6 bases from J; junction bases left unmatched: 6. Germline V lookup: CDR1 LNHDA, CDR2 SQIVND (reference sequence). This CDR3 comprises 13 residues. DNA of the CDR3: TGTGCCAGTAGTCCCGACAGGGTAAAGACCCAGTACTTC. This codes for CASSPDRVKTQYF.

The genes are TRBV4-1 and TRBJ1-1, with 8 bases identical to TRBD1. This CDR3 has 15 amino acids. After removal of 3 bases from V and 2 bases from J, the junction contained 5 bases not matched to a gene. Per the germline V gene, CDR1 is MGHRA and CDR2 is YSYEKL. The CDR3 here is CASSHPRGRNTEAFF. The CDR3 bases are TGCGCCAGCAGCCATCCCAGGGGGCGAAACACTGAAGCTTTCTTT.

V is TRBV6-5 and J is TRBJ2-7, with D hard to call. The germline V gene has CDR1 MNHEY and CDR2 SVGAGI. Trimming left V 0 bases short and J 3 bases short, with 6 bases between. CDR3 length: 13 amino acids. This CDR3 is CASSYSGDYEQYF. In DNA, the CDR3 is TGTGCCAGCAGTTACTCAGGAGACTACGAGCAGTACTTC.

This clone was recorded once. This chain connects TRBV12-3 or TRBV12-4 to TRBJ1-4; D is perhaps TRBD1 (5 bases). This CDR3 region has 12 residues. Trimming removed 7 bases at V and 5 bases at J, with 8 bases between. The CDR3 protein is CASTQGNEKLFF. CDR3 DNA: TGTGCCAGCACCCAGGGCAATGAAAAACTGTTTTTT.

The chain joins TRBV19 to TRBJ1-1; TRBD1 matches at 10 bases. V lost 8 bases and J lost 7; bases outside the gene matches: 7. Germline CDR1 and CDR2: LNHDA and SQIVND (reference sequence). CDR3 length equals 13 residues. The CDR3 bases are TGTGCCAGTCGACAGGGGGCGGGCGGTGAAGCTTTCTTT. Its protein is CASRQGAGGEAFF.

V and J are TRBV9 and TRBJ1-2, with D possibly matching TRBD1 (5 bases). Trimming shortened V by 4 bases and J by 7 bases, and 20 bases separated the two germline ends. CDR3 length: 15 residues. Germline CDR1 and CDR2: SGDLS and YYNGEE. Here the CDR3 reads CASSLDQGHGAGYTF. For the CDR3, the DNA is TGTGCCAGCAGCTTGGACCAGGGTCATGGCGCTGGCTACACCTTC.

The chain recombines TRBV19 with TRBJ1-6, with TRBD1 identical over 7 bases. The CDR3 totals 15 residues. V shed 1 base, J shed 4 bases, and the junction held 1 base outside the gene matches. The germline CDR1 and CDR2 sequences are LNHDA and SQIVND (reference sequence). This CDR3 reads CASSIGRGYNSPLHF. The CDR3 DNA reads TGTGCCAGTAGTATAGGCAGGGGGTATAATTCACCCCTCCACTTT. Full variable domain (rest looked up from reference TRBV19 and TRBJ1-6): DGGITQSPKYLFRKEGQNVTLSCEQNLNHDAMYWYRQDPGQGLRLIYYSQIVNDFQKGDIAEGYSVSREKKESFPLTVTSAQKNPTAFYLCASSIGRGYNSPLHFGNGTRLTVT.